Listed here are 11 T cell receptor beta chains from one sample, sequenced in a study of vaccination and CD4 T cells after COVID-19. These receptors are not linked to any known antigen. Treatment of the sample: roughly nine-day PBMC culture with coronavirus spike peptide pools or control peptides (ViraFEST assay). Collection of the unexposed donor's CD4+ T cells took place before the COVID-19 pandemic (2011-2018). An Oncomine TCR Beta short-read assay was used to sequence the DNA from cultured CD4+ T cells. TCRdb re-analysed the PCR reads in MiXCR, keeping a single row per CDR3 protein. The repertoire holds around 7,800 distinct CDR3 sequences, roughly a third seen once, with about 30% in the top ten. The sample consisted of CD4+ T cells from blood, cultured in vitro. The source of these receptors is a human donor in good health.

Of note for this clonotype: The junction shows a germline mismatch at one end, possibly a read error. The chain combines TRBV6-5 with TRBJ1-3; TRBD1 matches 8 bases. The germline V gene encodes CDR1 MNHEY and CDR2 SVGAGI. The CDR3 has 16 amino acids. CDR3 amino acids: CASSYSTGVTGNTIYF. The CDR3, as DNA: TGTGCCAGCAGCTACTCGACAGGGGTTACTGGAAACACCATATATTTT.

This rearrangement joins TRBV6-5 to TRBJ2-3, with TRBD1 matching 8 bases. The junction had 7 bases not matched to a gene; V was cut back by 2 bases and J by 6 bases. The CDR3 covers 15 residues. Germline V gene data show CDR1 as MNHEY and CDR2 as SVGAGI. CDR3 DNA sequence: TGTGCCAGCAGTTACCGAACAGGGGGGCCTGATACGCAGTATTTT. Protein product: CASSYRTGGPDTQYF.

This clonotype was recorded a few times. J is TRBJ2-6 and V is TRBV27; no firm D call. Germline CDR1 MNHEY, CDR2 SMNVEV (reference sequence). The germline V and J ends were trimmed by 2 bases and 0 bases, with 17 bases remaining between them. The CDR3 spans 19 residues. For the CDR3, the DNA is TGTGCCAGCAGTTTACTGGCTCCCCGGACGTCCTCTGGGGCCAACGTCCTGACTTTC. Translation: CASSLLAPRTSSGANVLTF. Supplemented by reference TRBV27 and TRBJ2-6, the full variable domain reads EAQVTQNPRYLITVTGKKLTVTCSQNMNHEYMSWYRQDPGLGLRQIYYSMNVEVTDKGDVPEGYKVSRKEKRNFPLILESPSPNQTSLYFCASSLLAPRTSSGANVLTFGAGSRLTVL.

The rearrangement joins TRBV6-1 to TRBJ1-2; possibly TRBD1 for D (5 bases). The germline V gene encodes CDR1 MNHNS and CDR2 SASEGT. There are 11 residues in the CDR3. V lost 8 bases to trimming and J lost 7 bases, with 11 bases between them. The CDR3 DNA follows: TGTGCCAGCGGGACGGCCTCTGGCTACACCTTC. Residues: CASGTASGYTF.

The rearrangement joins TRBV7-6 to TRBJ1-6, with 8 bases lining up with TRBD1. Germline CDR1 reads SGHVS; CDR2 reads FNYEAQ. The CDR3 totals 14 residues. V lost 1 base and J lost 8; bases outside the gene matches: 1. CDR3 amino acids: CASSLETGDSPLHF. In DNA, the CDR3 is TGTGCCAGCAGCTTAGAGACAGGGGATTCACCCCTCCACTTT.

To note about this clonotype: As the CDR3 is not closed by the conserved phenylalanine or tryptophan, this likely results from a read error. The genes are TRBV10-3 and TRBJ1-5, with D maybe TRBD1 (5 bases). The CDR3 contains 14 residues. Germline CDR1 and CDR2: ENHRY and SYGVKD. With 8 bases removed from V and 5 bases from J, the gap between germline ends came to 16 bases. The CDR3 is CAISSAGGDQPQHL. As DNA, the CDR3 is TGTGCCATCTCGTCAGCGGGGGGTGATCAGCCCCAGCATCTT.

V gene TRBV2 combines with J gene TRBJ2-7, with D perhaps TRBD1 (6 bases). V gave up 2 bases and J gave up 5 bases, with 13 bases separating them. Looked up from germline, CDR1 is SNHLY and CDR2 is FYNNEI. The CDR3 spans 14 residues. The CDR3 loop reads CASSERAGVNEQYF. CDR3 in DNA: TGTGCCAGCAGTGAACGGGCAGGGGTGAACGAGCAGTACTTC.

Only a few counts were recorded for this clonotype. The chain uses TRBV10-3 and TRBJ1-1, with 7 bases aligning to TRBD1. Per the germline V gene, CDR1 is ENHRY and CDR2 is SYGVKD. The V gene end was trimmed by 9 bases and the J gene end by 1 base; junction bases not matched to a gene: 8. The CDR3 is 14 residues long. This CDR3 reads CAISPGQKNTEAFF. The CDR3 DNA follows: TGTGCCATATCCCCGGGACAGAAGAACACTGAAGCTTTCTTT.

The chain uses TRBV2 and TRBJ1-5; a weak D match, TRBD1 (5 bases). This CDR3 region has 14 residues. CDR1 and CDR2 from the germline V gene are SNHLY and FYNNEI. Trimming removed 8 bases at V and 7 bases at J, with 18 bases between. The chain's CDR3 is CASEWGGGDQPQHF. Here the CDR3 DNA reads TGTGCCAGCGAGTGGGGGGGGGGAGACCAGCCCCAGCATTTT. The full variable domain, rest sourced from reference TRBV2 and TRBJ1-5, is EPEVTQTPSHQVTQMGQEVILRCVPISNHLYFYWYRQILGQKVEFLVSFYNNEISEKSEIFDDQFSVERPDGSNFTLKIRSTKLEDSAMYFCASEWGGGDQPQHFGDGTRLSIL.

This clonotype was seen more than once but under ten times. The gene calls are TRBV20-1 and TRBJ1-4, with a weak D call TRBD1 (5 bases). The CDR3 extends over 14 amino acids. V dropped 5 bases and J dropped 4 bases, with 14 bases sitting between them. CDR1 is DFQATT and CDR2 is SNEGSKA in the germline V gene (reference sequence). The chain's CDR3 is CSADGGALNEKLFF. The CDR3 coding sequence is TGCAGTGCTGATGGAGGGGCCCTTAATGAAAAACTGTTTTTT.

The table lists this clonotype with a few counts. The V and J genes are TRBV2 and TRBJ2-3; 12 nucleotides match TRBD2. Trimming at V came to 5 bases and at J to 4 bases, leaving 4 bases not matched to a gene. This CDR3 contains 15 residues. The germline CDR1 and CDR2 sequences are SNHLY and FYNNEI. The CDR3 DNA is TGTGCCAGCAGTCGGCTAGCGGGGGGGTCAGATACGCAGTATTTT. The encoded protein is CASSRLAGGSDTQYF.